This T cell receptor (beta chain) was identified in a study of blood T cell repertoires in COVID-19. Germline CDR1 reads KGHSH; CDR2 reads LQKENI. The CDR3 is 18 residues long. Trimming cost V 4 bases and J 3 bases; bases outside gene matches: 14. Only in-frame clones appear in the TCRdb table, and some are missing; sequencing was by immunoSEQ multiplex PCR. The table shows almost 250,000 clones, with about 82% occurring only once. The chain has TRBV18 and TRBJ2-1, with 8 bases identical to TRBD2. Material: PBMCs or T cells enriched from blood (not recorded which). This TCR came from a woman aged 45-60 years with acute COVID-19. The CDR3, as DNA: TGTGCCAGCTCACAAGGGTCCAGCGGGGGAACTAACTACAATGAGCAGTTCTTC. Translation: CASSQGSSGGTNYNEQFF.